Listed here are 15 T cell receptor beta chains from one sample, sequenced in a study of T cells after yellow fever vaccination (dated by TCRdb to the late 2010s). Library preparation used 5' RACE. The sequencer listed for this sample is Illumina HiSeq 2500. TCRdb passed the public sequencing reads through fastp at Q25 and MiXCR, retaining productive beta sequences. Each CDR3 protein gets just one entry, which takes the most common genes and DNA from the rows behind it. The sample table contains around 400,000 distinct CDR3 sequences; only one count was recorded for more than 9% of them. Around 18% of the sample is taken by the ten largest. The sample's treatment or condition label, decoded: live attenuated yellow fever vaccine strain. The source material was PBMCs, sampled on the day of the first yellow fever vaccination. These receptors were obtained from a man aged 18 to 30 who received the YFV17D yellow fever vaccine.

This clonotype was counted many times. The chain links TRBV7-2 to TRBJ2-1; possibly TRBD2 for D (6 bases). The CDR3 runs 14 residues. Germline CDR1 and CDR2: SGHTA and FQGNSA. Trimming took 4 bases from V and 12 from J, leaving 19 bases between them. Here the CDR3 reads CASSSQEGRSAQFF. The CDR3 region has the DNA TGTGCCAGCAGCTCTCAGGAGGGGAGGTCGGCGCAGTTCTTC.

For the CDR3, the DNA is TGTGCCAGCAGTTTAGGCCTACTGAACGAGCAGTACTTC. Translation gives CASSLGLLNEQYF. The J gene is TRBJ2-7, the V gene TRBV28; the D is unclear. The CDR3 runs to 13 residues. Trimming took 2 bases from V and 5 from J, leaving 10 bases between them. CDR1 is MDHEN and CDR2 is SYDVKM in the germline V gene.

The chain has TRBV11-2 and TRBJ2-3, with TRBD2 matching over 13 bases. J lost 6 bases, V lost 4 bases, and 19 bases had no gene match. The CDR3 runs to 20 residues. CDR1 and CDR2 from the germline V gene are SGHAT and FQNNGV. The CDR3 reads CASSSRTVQLAGGPSDTQYF. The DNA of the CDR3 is TGTGCCAGCAGCTCCCGAACCGTGCAACTAGCGGGGGGGCCATCGGATACGCAGTATTTT.

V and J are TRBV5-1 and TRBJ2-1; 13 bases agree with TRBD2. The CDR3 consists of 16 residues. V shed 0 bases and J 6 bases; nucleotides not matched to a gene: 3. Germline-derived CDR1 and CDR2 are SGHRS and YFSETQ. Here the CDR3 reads CASSLGLAGGTNEQFF. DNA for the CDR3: TGCGCCAGCAGCTTGGGACTAGCGGGGGGAACCAATGAGCAGTTCTTC. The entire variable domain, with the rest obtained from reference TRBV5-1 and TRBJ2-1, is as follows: KAGVTQTPRYLIKTRGQQVTLSCSPISGHRSVSWYQQTPGQGLQFLFEYFSETQRNKGNFPGRFSGRQFSNSRSEMNVSTLELGDSALYLCASSLGLAGGTNEQFFGPGTRLTVL.

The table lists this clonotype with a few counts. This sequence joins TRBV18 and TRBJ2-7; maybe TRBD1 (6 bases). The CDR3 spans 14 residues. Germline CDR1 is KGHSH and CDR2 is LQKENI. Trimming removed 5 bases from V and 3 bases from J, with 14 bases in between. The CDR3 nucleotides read TGTGCCAGCTCATCAAGTACAGGGCGCTACGAGCAGTACGTC. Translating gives CASSSSTGRYEQYV.

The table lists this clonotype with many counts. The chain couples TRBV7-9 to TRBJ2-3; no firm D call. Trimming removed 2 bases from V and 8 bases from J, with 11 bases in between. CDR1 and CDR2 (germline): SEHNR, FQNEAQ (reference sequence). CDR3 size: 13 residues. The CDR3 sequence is CASSLSTTATQYF. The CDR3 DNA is TGTGCCAGCAGCTTAAGTACCACGGCTACGCAGTATTTT.

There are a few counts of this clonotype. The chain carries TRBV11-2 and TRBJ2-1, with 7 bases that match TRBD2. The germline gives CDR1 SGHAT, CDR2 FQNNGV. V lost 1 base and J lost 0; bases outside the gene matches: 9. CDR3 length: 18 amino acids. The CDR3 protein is CASSLGLYGGGSYNEQFF. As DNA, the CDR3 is TGTGCCAGCAGCTTAGGTTTATATGGCGGGGGCTCCTACAATGAGCAGTTCTTC. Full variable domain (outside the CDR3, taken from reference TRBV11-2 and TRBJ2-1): EAGVAQSPRYKIIEKRQSVAFWCNPISGHATLYWYQQILGQGPKLLIQFQNNGVVDDSQLPKDRFSAERLKGVDSTLKIQPAKLEDSAVYLCASSLGLYGGGSYNEQFFGPGTRLTVL.

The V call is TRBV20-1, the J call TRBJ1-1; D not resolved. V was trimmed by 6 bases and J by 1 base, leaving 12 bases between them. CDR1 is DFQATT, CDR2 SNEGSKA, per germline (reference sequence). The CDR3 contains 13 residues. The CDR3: CSARETRNTEAFF. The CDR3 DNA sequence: TGCAGTGCCCGTGAGACAAGGAACACTGAAGCTTTCTTT.

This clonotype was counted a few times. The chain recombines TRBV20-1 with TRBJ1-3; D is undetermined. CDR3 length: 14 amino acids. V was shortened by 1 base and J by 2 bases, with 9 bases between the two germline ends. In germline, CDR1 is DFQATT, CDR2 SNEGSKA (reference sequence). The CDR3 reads CSARGGGPGNTIYF. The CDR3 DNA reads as TGCAGTGCTAGAGGCGGTGGTCCTGGAAACACCATATATTTT.

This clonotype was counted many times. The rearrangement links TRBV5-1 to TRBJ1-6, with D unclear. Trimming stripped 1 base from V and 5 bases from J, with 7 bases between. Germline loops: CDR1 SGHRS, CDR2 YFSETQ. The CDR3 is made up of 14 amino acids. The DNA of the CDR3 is TGCGCCAGCAGCTTGACAGATAATAATTCACCCCTCCACTTT. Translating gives CASSLTDNNSPLHF.

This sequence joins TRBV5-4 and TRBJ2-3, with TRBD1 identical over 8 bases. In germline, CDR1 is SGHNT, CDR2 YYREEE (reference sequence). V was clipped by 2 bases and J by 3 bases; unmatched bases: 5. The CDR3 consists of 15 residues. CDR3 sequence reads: CASSLQGDGTDTQYF. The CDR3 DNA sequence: TGTGCCAGCAGCTTACAGGGGGACGGGACAGATACGCAGTATTTT.

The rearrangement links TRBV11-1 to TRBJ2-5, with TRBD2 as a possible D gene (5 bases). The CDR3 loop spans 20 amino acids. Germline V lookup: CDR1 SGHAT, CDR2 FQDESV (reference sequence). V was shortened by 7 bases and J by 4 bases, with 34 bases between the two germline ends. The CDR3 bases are TGTGCCAGCACCGCCTGGCGGGCAGGCCCACGGCCCCTCAAGGGAGAGACCCAGTACTTC. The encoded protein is CASTAWRAGPRPLKGETQYF.

CDR3 amino acids: CASSQEGGVSDTQYF. CDR3 nucleotides: TGCGCCAGCAGCCAAGAAGGAGGGGTCTCAGATACGCAGTATTTT. V usage is TRBV4-3 and J usage is TRBJ2-3, with D perhaps TRBD2 (6 bases). The CDR3 runs to 15 residues. The V and J ends lost 0 bases and 4 bases respectively, with 11 bases between them. Germline lookup yields CDR1 LGHNA and CDR2 YSLEER.

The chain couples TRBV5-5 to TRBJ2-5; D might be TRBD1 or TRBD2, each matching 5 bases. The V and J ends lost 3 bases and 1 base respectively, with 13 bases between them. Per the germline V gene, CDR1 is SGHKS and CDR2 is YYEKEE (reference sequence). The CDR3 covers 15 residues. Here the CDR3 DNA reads TGTGCCAGCAGCTCAATGGTTGGGGGCCAAGAGACCCAGTACTTC. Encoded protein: CASSSMVGGQETQYF.

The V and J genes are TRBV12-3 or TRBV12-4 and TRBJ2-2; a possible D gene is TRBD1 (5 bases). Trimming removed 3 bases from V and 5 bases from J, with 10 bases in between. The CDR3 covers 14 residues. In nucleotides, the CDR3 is TGTGCCAGCAGTTTCAGGGAAGGAACCGGGGAGCTGTTTTTT. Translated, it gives CASSFREGTGELFF.